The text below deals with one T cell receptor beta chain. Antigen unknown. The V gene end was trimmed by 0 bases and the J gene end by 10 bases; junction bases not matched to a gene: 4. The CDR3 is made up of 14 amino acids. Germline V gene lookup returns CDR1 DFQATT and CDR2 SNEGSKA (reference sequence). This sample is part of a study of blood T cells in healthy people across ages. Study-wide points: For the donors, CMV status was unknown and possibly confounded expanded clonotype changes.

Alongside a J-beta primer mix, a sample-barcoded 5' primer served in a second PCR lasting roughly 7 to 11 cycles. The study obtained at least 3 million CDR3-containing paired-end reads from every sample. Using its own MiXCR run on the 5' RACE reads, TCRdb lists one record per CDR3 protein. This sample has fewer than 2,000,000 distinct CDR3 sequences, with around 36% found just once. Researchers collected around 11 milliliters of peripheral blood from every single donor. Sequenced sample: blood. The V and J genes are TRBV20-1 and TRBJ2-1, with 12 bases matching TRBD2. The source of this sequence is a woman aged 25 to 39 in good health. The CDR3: CSARDHTSGREQFF. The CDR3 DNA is TGCAGTGCTAGAGATCATACTAGCGGGAGGGAGCAGTTCTTC.